This T cell receptor beta chain was captured by sequencing in a study of identical twins. TCRdb ran MiXCR on the 5' RACE reads and lists one entry per CDR3 protein. The sample yields some 690,000 distinct CDR3 sequences, roughly 20% seen once. The same sample was also used in a study of T cells expressing NK-cell markers.

Sequencing input: PBMCs. This TCR was sampled from a woman aged 18-30 years in good health.

The CDR3 DNA sequence: TGCGCCAGCAGCTTGGTTAGGGTGGGGGCCGATACGCAGTATTTT. This encodes CASSLVRVGADTQYF. The chain has TRBV5-1 and TRBJ2-3, with a weak D call TRBD1 (6 bases). V was trimmed by 0 bases and J by 6 bases, leaving 14 bases between them. There are 15 residues in the CDR3. CDR1 is SGHRS and CDR2 is YFSETQ in the germline V gene.